The subject of this entry is one T cell receptor beta chain. The sample is drawn from a study of blood T cells in healthy people across ages. On the study more broadly: Capture by template switching was about one barcoded beta molecule per two T cells.

This CDR3 contains 17 residues. In germline, CDR1 is LGHDT, CDR2 YNNKEL (reference sequence). The V end lost 1 base, the J end lost 2 bases, and 15 bases lay between the germline ends. A second about 7 to 12 cycle PCR used barcoded and J-beta primers. TCRdb used MiXCR to reprocess the 5' RACE reads, holding one entry per CDR3 protein. The sample consists of some 1.6 million distinct CDR3 sequences, 30% to 40% of them appearing once. Total RNA, at least 6 micrograms per sample, came from PBMCs. The TCR was taken from a woman aged 25-40 years in good health. Sample: blood. This rearrangement joins TRBV3-1 to TRBJ2-1, with D possibly matching TRBD2 (5 bases). This chain's CDR3 is CASSQGVAKGPYNEQFF. The CDR3 DNA is TGTGCCAGCAGCCAAGGGGTAGCGAAGGGCCCCTACAATGAGCAGTTCTTC.